This record looks at one T cell receptor (beta chain) sequence and its context. The data are from a study of blood T cell repertoires in COVID-19. The data were produced by immunoSEQ multiplex PCR, yet TCRdb's version contains in-frame clones alone and is incomplete. The sample consists of approximately 150,000 clones, roughly four fifths of them appearing once. Recruitment covered 20 to 25 US areas and drew participants whose ages spanned roughly 18 to 95 years. This CDR3 comprises 13 residues. CDR1 SEHNR and CDR2 FQNEAQ come from the germline V gene (reference sequence). V was cut by 0 bases and J by 5 bases, with 7 bases left in between.

Sample: PBMCs or T cells enriched from blood (not recorded which). The sequence derives from a man between 40 and 49 years old with acute COVID-19. This rearrangement joins TRBV7-9 to TRBJ1-1; D gene unclear. The CDR3 DNA sequence: TGTGCCAGCAGCTTAGCAGGGAGGACTGAAGCTTTCTTT. Protein product: CASSLAGRTEAFF.